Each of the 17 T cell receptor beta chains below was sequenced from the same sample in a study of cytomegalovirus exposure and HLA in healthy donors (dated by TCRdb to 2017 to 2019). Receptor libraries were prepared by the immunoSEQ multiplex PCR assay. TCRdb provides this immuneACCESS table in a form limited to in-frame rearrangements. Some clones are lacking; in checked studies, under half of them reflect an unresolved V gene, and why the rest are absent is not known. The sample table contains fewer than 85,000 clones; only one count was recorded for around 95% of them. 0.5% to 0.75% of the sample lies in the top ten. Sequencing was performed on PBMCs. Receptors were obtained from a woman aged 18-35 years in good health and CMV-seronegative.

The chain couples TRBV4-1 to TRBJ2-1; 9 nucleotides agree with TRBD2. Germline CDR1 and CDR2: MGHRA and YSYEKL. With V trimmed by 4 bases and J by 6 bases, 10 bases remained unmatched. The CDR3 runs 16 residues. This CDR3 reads CASSPFSGGTINEQFF. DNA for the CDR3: TGCGCCAGCAGCCCGTTCAGCGGGGGGACAATCAATGAGCAGTTCTTC.

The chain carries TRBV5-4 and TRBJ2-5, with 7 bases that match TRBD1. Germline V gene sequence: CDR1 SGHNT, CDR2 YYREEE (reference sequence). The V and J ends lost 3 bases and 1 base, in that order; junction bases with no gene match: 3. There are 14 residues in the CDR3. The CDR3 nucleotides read TGTGCCAGCAGCTCGCGACAGGGCCAAGAGACCCAGTACTTC. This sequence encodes CASSSRQGQETQYF.

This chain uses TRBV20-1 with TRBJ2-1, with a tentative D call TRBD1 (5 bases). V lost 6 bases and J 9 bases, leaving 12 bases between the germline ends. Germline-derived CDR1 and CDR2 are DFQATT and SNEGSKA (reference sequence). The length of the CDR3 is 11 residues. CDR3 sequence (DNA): TGCAGTGCCAGGGTGTGGGGTGAGCAGTTCTTC. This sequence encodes CSARVWGEQFF.

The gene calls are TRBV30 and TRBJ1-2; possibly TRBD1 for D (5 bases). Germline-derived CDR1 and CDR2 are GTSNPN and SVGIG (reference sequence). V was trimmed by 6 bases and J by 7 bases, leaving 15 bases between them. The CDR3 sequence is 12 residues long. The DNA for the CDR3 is TGTGCCTGCGGGGGGGAAGTCAGTGGCTACACCTTC. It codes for CACGGEVSGYTF.

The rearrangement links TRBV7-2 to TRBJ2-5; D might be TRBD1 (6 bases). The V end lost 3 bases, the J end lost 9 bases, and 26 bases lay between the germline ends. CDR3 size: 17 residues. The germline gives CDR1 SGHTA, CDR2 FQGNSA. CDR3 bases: TGTGCCAGCAGCTTTCCCTTTTATAGGACAGCCGCCGGGGCCCAGTACTTC. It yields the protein CASSFPFYRTAAGAQYF.

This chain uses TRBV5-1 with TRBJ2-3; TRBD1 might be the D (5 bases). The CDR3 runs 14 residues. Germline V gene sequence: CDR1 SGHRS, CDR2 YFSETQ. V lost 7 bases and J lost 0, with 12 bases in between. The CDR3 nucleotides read TGCGCCAGCCAGGGATTATCTAGCACAGATACGCAGTATTTT. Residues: CASQGLSSTDTQYF.

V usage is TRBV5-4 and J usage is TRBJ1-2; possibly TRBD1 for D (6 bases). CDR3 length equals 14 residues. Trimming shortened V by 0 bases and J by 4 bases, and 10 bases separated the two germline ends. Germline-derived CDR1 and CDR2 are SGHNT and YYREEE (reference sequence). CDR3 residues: CASSLDRVVYGYTF. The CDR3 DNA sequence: TGTGCCAGCAGCTTGGACAGGGTAGTCTATGGCTACACCTTC.

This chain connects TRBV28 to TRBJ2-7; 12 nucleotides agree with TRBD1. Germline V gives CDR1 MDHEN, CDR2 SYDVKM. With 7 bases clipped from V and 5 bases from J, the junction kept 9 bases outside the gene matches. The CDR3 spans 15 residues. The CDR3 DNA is TGTGCCAGCATCTCGTCAGGGACAGGGGGCCACGAGCAGTACTTC. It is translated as CASISSGTGGHEQYF.

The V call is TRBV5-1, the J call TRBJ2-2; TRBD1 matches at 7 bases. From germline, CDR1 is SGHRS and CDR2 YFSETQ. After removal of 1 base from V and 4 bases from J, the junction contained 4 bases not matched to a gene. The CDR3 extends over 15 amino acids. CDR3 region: CASSLRQGPTGELFF. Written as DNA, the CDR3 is TGCGCCAGCAGCTTGAGACAGGGTCCCACCGGGGAGCTGTTTTTT.

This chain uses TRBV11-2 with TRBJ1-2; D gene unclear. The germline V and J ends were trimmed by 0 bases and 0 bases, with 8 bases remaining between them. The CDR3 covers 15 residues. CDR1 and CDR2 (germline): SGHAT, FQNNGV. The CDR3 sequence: CASSLESPANYGYTF. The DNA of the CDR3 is TGTGCCAGCAGCTTAGAGTCACCAGCTAACTATGGCTACACCTTC.

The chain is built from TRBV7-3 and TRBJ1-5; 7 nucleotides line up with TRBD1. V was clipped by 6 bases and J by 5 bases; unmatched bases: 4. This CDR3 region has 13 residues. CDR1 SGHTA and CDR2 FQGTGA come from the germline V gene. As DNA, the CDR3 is TGTGCCAGCAGTCGACAGGGAGATCAGCCCCAGCATTTT. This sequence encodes CASSRQGDQPQHF.

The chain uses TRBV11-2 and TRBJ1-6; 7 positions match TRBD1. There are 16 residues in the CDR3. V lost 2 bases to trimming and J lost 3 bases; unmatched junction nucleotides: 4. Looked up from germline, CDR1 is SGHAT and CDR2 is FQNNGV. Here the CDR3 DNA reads TGTGCCAGCAGCTTACTGGGACAGAGCTATAATTCACCCCTCCACTTT. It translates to CASSLLGQSYNSPLHF.

CDR3 loop: CASSLNPRGSGANVLTF. Written as DNA, the CDR3 is TGCGCCAGCAGCCTAAATCCCAGGGGCTCTGGGGCCAACGTCCTGACTTTC. This rearrangement joins TRBV5-1 to TRBJ2-6, with a weak D call TRBD1 (6 bases). The CDR3 is 17 residues long. Germline lookup yields CDR1 SGHRS and CDR2 YFSETQ. V was pared by 4 bases and J by 0 bases, with 14 bases between. Variable domain in full (rest from reference TRBV5-1 and TRBJ2-6): KAGVTQTPRYLIKTRGQQVTLSCSPISGHRSVSWYQQTPGQGLQFLFEYFSETQRNKGNFPGRFSGRQFSNSRSEMNVSTLELGDSALYLCASSLNPRGSGANVLTFGAGSRLTVL.

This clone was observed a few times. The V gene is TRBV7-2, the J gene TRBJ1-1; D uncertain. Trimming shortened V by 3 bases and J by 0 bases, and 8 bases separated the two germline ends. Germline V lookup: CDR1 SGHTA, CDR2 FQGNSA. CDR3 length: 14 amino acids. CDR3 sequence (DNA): TGTGCCAGCAGCTTCGGAGGGTTGAACACTGAAGCTTTCTTT. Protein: CASSFGGLNTEAFF.

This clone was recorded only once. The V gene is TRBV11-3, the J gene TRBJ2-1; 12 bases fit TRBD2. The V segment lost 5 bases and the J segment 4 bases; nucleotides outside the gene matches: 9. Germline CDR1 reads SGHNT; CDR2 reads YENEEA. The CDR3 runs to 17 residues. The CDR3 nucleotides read TGTGCCAGCAGCACCTGGACTAGCGGGGATGGTTACAATGAGCAGTTCTTC. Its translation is CASSTWTSGDGYNEQFF.

The CDR3 bases are TGTGCCAGCAGCGTCCTCCCTCAAGTGTGGGCGGGAGGGGGTGAGCAGTTCTTC. Protein product: CASSVLPQVWAGGGEQFF. The chain has TRBV9 and TRBJ2-1, with TRBD2 matching 9 bases. V lost 2 bases, J lost 9 bases, and 18 bases stayed unmatched. CDR1 SGDLS and CDR2 YYNGEE come from the germline V gene. The CDR3 consists of 18 residues.

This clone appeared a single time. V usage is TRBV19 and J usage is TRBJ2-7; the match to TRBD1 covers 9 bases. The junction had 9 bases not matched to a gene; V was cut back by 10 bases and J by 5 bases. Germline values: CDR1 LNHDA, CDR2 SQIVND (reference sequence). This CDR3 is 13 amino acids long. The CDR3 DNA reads TGTGCCACCCAGGGACAGGGTGTCCACGAGCAGTACTTC. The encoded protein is CATQGQGVHEQYF.